This T cell receptor beta chain was identified during a study of blood T cell repertoires in COVID-19. Study context: Researchers got acute and convalescent COVID-19 samples from the United States, Italy and Spain. The cDNA or gDNA used as material had been derived from T cells, B-cell-depleted T cells, or PBMCs.

How the authors handled the data: Amplified reference gene primers provided the basis for estimating nucleated cell counts. The assay was immunoSEQ multiplex PCR, and TCRdb's table has in-frame clones only and misses some. V and J calls and clone size are as listed in that table; D and trimming were resolved from the DNA. The sample has around 160,000 clones; approximately 84% are singletons. Trimming stripped 1 base from V and 2 bases from J, with 18 bases between. This CDR3 spans 17 amino acids. Per the germline V gene, CDR1 is SGHRS and CDR2 is YFSETQ. The J gene is TRBJ1-2, the V gene TRBV5-1, with a weak D call TRBD1 (5 bases). The clonotype originates from an elderly woman with acute or convalescent COVID-19. Sequenced material: peripheral blood. The CDR3 coding sequence is TGCGCCAGCAGCTTGCCGGCAGGGCCCCGAAGGAACTATGGCTACACCTTC. Its translation: CASSLPAGPRRNYGYTF.